This paragraph reports one TCR beta chain. The authors reverse transcribed about 0.45 to 1 ug RNA with random hexamers. A multiplex approach, immunoSEQ multiplex PCR, amplified TCR beta CDR3 across 54 Vbeta and 13 Jbeta. TCRdb re-called the immunoSEQ multiplex PCR reads through MiXCR, storing one row per CDR3 protein. The sample yields roughly 150,000 distinct CDR3 sequences, roughly 94% seen once. This sample was included in a study of CD8 T cells in Susac syndrome. CDR3 length: 13 amino acids. Germline CDR1 and CDR2: MDHEN and SYDVKM. V lost 8 bases and J lost 7, with 14 bases in between. CD8+ and CD4+ T cells from blood underwent TCR beta sequencing. While CD8+ and CD4+ T cells were isolated negatively, TEMRA cells were enriched by FACS.

This chain joins TRBV28 and TRBJ2-2; D unclear. This clonotype was sampled from a human donor in good health. Sequencing was done on a sample of CD4+ T cells from PBMCs. The CDR3 bases are TGTGCCAGCTCGCCCCCCCTGCACGGGGAGCTGTTTTTT. This translates into CASSPPLHGELFF.